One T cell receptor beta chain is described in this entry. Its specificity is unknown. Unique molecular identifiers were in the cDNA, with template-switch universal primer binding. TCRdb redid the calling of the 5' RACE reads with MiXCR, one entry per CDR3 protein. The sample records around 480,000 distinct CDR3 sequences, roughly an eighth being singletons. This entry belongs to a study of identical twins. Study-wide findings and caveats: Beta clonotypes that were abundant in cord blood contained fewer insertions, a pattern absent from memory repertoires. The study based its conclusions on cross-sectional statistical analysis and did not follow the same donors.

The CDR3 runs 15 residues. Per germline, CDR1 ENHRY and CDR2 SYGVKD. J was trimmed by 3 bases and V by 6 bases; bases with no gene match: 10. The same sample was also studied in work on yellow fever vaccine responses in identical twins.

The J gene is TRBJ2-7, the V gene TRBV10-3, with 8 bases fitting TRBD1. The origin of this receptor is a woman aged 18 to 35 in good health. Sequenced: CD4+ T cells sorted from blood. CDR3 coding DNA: TGTGCCATCAGCCGAGAGACAGGGGTCGTCTACGAGCAGTACTTC. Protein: CAISRETGVVYEQYF.